This T cell receptor beta chain came from a study of CD8+CD57+ T cells in acquired aplastic anemia. This clonotype was found many times. What it binds is unknown. Germline V CDR1 and CDR2: ENHRY, SYGVKD. The CDR3 totals 16 residues. Germline trimming cut 2 bases from V and 1 base from J; bases unmatched to any gene: 7. Profiles of TCR beta VDJ and CDR3 were generated from a genomic DNA template. From the reads, TCRdb called clonotypes with MiXCR, one entry per CDR3 protein. Among some 200,000 distinct CDR3 sequences listed, over 60% were seen once. Study-level findings and limits: Approximately 30 was the count of CD8+ CDR3 sequences that patients shared with controls.

Sequencing input: sorted CD4+, CD8+, or CD8+CD57+ T cells (not recorded which) from PBMCs. This sequence was found in a human donor in good health. The chain employs TRBV10-3 and TRBJ1-1; 7 positions agree with TRBD1. CDR3 coding DNA: TGTGCCATCAGTGAGGAAGGACAGGCCCCGAACACTGAAGCTTTCTTT. Amino acid sequence: CAISEEGQAPNTEAFF.